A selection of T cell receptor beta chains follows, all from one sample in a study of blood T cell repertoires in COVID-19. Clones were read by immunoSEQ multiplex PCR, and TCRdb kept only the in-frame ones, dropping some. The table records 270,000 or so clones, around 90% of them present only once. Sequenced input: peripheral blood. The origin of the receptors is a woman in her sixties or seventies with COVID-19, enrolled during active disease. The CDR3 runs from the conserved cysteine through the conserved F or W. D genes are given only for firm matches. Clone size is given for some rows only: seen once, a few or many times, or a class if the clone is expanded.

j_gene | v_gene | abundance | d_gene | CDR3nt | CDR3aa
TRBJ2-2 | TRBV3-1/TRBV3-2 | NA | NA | TGTGCCAGCAGCCCGTCCGGGGACACCGGGGAGCTGTTTTTT | CASSPSGDTGELFF
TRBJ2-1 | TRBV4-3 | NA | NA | TGCGCCAGCAGCCAAGAGGGGGGTCGCTCCTACAATGAGCAGTTCTTC | CASSQEGGRSYNEQFF
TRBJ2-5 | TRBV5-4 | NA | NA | TGTGCCAGCAGCACCCGGGACCAAGAGACCCAGTACTTC | CASSTRDQETQYF
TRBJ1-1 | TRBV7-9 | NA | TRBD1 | TGTGCCAGCAGCTTAGAGGGACAGTTCATGAACACTGAAGCTTTCTTT | CASSLEGQFMNTEAFF
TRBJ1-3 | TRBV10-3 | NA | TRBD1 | TGTGCCATCAGCGGGACAGCTGGAAACACCATATATTTT | CAISGTAGNTIYF
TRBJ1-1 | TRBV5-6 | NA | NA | TGTGCCAGCAGCTTGCCCGGGGGGTTAGGCACTGAAGCTTTCTTT | CASSLPGGLGTEAFF
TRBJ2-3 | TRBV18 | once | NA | TGTGCCAGCTCACCCAAAAAACAGAGCCTCCGCACAGATACGCAGTATTTT | CASSPKKQSLRTDTQYF
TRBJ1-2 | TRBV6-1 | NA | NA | TGTGCCAGCAGTGAAACACGGGGGGCAAGAAATCTTCGGGGCTACACCTTC | CASSETRGARNLRGYTF
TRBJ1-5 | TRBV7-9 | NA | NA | TGTGCCAGCAGCTTAGGTACAGGGATTAATCAGCCCCAGCATTTT | CASSLGTGINQPQHF
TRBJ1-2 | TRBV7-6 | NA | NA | TGTGCCAGCAGCACACTCACAGGGCGGGTATATGGCTACACCTTC | CASSTLTGRVYGYTF
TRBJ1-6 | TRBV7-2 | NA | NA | TGTGCCAGCAGCTTAGCCGTTCGGAGCTCCTATAATTCACCCCTCCACTTT | CASSLAVRSSYNSPLHF
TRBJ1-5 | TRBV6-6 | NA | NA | TGTGCCAGCAGTTACGTTTCCGGGAACCAGCCCCAGCATTTT | CASSYVSGNQPQHF
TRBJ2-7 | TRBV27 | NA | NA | TGTGCCAGCAGTTTACAGTTCCACTCCTACGAGCAGTACTTC | CASSLQFHSYEQYF
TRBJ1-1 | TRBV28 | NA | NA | TGTGCCAGCAGTTTTGGGCAGACTAGTCCTTTCTTT | CASSFGQTSPFF
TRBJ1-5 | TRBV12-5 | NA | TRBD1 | TGTGCTAGTGGTTGGGGACAGGGGAGCAATCAGCCCCAGCATTTT | CASGWGQGSNQPQHF
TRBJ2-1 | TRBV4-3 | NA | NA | TGCGCCAGCAGCCAAGAGTTGGCTAGCGCCTACAATGAGCAGTTCTTC | CASSQELASAYNEQFF
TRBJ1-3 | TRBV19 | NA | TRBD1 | TGTGCCAGCGCCGGGACAGGAAACTCTGGAAACACCATATATTTT | CASAGTGNSGNTIYF
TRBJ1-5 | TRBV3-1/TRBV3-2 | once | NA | TGTGCCAGCAGCCAAGGCTCAGGGGTCAATCAGCCCCAGCATTTT | CASSQGSGVNQPQHF
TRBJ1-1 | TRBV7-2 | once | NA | TGTGCCAGCAGCACCCCGGGGGGGGCGAACACTGAAGCTTTCTTT | CASSTPGGANTEAFF
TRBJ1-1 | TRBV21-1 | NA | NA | TGTGCCAGCAGACCATTACAGGGGAAAAACACTGAAGCTTTCTTT | CASRPLQGKNTEAFF
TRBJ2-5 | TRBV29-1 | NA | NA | TGCAGCGCTGGGGACACTCAAGAGACCCAGTACTTC | CSAGDTQETQYF
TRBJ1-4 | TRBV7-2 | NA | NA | TGTGCCAGCAGCTTGACCGCTGCGACGGCAGGGGAACTGTTTTTT | CASSLTAATAGELFF
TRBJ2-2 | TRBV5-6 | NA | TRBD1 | TGTGCCAGCAGCTTGATTCAGGGGGCTGTTGGCGGGGAGCTGTTTTTT | CASSLIQGAVGGELFF
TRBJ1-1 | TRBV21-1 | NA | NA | TGTGCCAGGAGACAGGGCCCCCAGCGACTAGCTTTCTTT | CARRQGPQRLAFF
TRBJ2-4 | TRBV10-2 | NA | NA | TGCGCCAGCAGTGAAACGGGTGCGCGGAACATTCAGTACTTC | CASSETGARNIQYF
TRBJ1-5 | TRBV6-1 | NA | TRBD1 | TGTGCCAGCAGTGAGAACAGGGGCCCTAATCAGCCCCAGCATTTT | CASSENRGPNQPQHF
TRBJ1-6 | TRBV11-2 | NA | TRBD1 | TGTGCCAGCAGCACAGGGGGACAACCTAATTCACCCCTCCACTTT | CASSTGGQPNSPLHF
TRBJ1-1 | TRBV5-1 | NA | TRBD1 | TGCGCCAGCAGCTACAATACAGGGGCTCGGGCTGAAGCTTTCTTT | CASSYNTGARAEAFF
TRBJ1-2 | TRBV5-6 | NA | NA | TGTGCCAGCAGCGAGGGGGCTAACTATGGCTACACCTTC | CASSEGANYGYTF
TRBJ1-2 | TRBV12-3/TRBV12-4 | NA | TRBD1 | TGTGCCAGCAGCAGGGACAGAAACTATGGCTACACCTTC | CASSRDRNYGYTF
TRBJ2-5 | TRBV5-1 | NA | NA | TGCGCCAGCAGCATCGGGACTCGGGAGACCCAGTACTTC | CASSIGTRETQYF
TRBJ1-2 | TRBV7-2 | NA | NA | TGTGCCAGCAGCGCAACAGAGAACCTTAACTATGGCTACACCTTC | CASSATENLNYGYTF
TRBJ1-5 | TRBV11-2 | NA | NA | TGTGCCAGCAGCTTAGGGGCACGTGGACTTAGGAATCAGCCCCAGCATTTT | CASSLGARGLRNQPQHF
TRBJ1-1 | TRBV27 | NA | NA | TGTGCCAGCAGTTTAGGCGGGGGTGGAACTGAAGCTTTCTTT | CASSLGGGGTEAFF
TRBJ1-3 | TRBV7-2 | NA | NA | TGTGCCAGCAGCTTAACTCGGGCTGGAAACACCATATATTTT | CASSLTRAGNTIYF
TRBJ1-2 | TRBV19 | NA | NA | TGTGCCAGTAGACCCCTCGCGGACAGTCGTCACACCTTC | CASRPLADSRHTF
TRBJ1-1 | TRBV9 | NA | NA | TGTGCCAGCAGCGTTGAAGGGGCTGAGAACACTGAAGCTTTCTTT | CASSVEGAENTEAFF
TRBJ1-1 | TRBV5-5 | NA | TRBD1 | TGTGCCAGCAGCTTGGGACAGGGTTCCACTGAAGCTTTCTTT | CASSLGQGSTEAFF
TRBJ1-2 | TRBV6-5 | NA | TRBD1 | TGTGCCAGCAGTTACTCCGGACAGGGACTCGGCTATGGCTACACCTTC | CASSYSGQGLGYGYTF
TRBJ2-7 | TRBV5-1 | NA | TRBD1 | TGCGCCAGCAGCCCAGACCGGGACAGCTCCTACGAGCAGTACTTC | CASSPDRDSSYEQYF
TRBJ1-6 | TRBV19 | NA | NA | TGTGCCAGTAAATCGGACAGTACTTATAATTCACCCCTCCACTTT | CASKSDSTYNSPLHF
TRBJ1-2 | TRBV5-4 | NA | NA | TGTGCCAGCAGCGACACCACAGTTAACTATGGCTACACCTTC | CASSDTTVNYGYTF
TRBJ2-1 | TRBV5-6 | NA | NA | TGTGCCAGCAGCTTGGTAAGCGATTACAATGAGCAGTTCTTC | CASSLVSDYNEQFF
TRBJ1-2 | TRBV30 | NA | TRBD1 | TGTGCCTGGAGTGCATCCACCTACAGGGGGCGAGGCTACACCTTC | CAWSASTYRGRGYTF
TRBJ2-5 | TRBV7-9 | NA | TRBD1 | TGTGCCAGCAGCTCCACAGGACAGGGGGCTGAGACCCAGTACTTC | CASSSTGQGAETQYF
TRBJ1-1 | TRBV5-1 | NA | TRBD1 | TGCGCCAGCAGCCTGAGGGGGCTGGACACTGAAGCTTTCTTT | CASSLRGLDTEAFF
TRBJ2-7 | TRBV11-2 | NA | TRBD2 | TGTGCCAGCAGCACGGGACGGGGGGCCTACGAGCAGTACTTC | CASSTGRGAYEQYF
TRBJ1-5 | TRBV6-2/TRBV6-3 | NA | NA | TGTGCCAGCAGTCACATGGGGCTGGACAATCAGCCCCAGCATTTT | CASSHMGLDNQPQHF
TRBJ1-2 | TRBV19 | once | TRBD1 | TGTGCCAGCACCCTCTCAGGGGGCAGGTATGGCTACACCTTC | CASTLSGGRYGYTF
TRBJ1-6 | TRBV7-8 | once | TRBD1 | TGTGCCAGCAGCTCCCACAGGGGGGGGCTGAATTCACCCCTCCACTTT | CASSSHRGGLNSPLHF
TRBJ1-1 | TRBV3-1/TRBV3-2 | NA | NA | TGTGCCAGCAGCCAAGAGTCCAGGGGTGATTGGGGCATGAACACTGAAGCTTTCTTT | CASSQESRGDWGMNTEAFF
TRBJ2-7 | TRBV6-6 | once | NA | TGTGCCAGCGACCCGGGCTCCTACGAGCAGTACTTC | CASDPGSYEQYF
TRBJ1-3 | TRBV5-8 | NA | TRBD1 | TGTGCCAGCAGCGGGGACAGGGGAAACACCATATATTTT | CASSGDRGNTIYF
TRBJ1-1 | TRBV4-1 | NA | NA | TGCGCCAGCAGCCAAGATGGAGGGAACACTGAAGCTTTCTTT | CASSQDGGNTEAFF
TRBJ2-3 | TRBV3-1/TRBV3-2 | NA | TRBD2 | TGTGCCAGCAGCCAACCACGGACTAGCGGGAGGTTGGCAGATACGCAGTATTTT | CASSQPRTSGRLADTQYF
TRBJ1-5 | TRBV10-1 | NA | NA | TGCGCCAGCAGTGGACAGTATAGCAATCAGCCCCAGCATTTT | CASSGQYSNQPQHF
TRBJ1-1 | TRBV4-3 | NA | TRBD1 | TGCGCCAGCAGCCGGATCGCACAGGGGGGCATGAACACTGAAGCTTTCTTT | CASSRIAQGGMNTEAFF
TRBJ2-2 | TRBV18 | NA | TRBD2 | TGTGCCAGCTCACCTCGAACTAGCGGAATTATTACCGGGGAGCTGTTTTTT | CASSPRTSGIITGELFF
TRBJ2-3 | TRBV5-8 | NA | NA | TGTGCCAGCAACGCAGGGGATCCCAGCACAGATACGCAGTATTTT | CASNAGDPSTDTQYF